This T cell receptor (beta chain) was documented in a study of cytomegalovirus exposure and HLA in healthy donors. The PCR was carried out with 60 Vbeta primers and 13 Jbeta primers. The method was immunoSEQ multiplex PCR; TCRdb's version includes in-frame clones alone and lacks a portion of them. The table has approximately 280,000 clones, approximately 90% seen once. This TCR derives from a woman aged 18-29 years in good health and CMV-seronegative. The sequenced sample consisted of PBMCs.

CDR3 sequence reads: CASSAEKGGFSDTQYF. DNA of the CDR3: TGTGCCAGCAGCGCAGAGAAGGGAGGGTTTTCAGATACGCAGTATTTT. The chain employs TRBV9 and TRBJ2-3; 7 bases match TRBD2. The CDR3 spans 16 residues. Germline assignment: CDR1 SGDLS and CDR2 YYNGEE. The trim removed 3 bases at V and 4 bases at J, leaving 11 bases unmatched.